These T cell receptor beta chains were read from a single sample in a study of identical twins. A single record per CDR3 protein comes from TCRdb applying MiXCR to the 5' RACE reads. In the table there are fewer than 250,000 distinct CDR3 sequences, less than 8% of which are singletons. This sample also belongs to another study, concerning yellow fever vaccine responses in identical twins.

The specimen sequenced was memory (CD45RO+) T cells sorted from blood. The receptor source for this set is a young woman in good health. CDR3s include the opening cysteine and the closing phenylalanine or tryptophan. Each record gives: V gene, J gene, clone size, D gene, CDR3 protein, CDR3 DNA. D genes are given only for firm matches. Not every row has a clone size; where given, it reads once, few, many or a size class.

>TRBV20-1|TRBJ2-5|few|TRBD2
CSAGGGLAGLFGETQYF
TGCAGTGCTGGCGGAGGACTAGCGGGCCTATTTGGCGAGACCCAGTACTTC
>TRBV20-1|TRBJ2-5|-|TRBD2
CSATSGGRQETQYF
TGCAGTGCTACTAGCGGGGGGCGCCAAGAGACCCAGTACTTC
>TRBV9|TRBJ2-3|many|-
CASSVAPSTNTQYF
TGTGCCAGCAGCGTAGCCCCCTCAACAAATACGCAGTATTTT
>TRBV20-1|TRBJ2-2|few|-
CSAAMGGPTNTGELFF
TGCAGTGCTGCAATGGGCGGGCCGACGAACACCGGGGAGCTGTTTTTT
>TRBV29-1|TRBJ2-1|many|TRBD2
CSVALAGKRNEQFF
TGCAGCGTTGCTCTAGCGGGAAAGAGAAATGAGCAGTTCTTC
>TRBV12-3/TRBV12-4|TRBJ2-5|many|-
CASSLGQLGKTQYF
TGTGCCAGCAGCCTCGGACAGTTGGGAAAGACCCAGTACTTC
>TRBV20-1|TRBJ2-1|-|TRBD2
CSARDSARLAPFF
TGCAGTGCTAGAGATTCCGCCCGACTAGCCCCCTTCTTC
>TRBV24-1|TRBJ2-1|many|TRBD1
CATSDPGQGYNEQFF
TGTGCCACCAGTGATCCCGGACAGGGCTACAATGAGCAGTTCTTC
>TRBV7-2|TRBJ2-7|few|-
CASSRDSLTYEQYF
TGTGCCAGCAGTCGGGACTCCCTCACCTACGAGCAGTACTTC
>TRBV15|TRBJ2-5|-|-
CATSTFRETQYF
TGTGCCACCAGCACTTTCCGGGAGACCCAGTACTTC
>TRBV6-5|TRBJ2-6|-|-
CASSYRTVPGSGANVLTF
TGTGCCAGCAGTTACCGGACGGTCCCGGGGTCTGGGGCCAACGTCCTGACTTTC